This TCR beta chain was sequenced in a study of shared clonotypes between healthy human individuals. TCRdb's copy holds only in-frame clones and misses some; the assay was immunoSEQ multiplex PCR. The table shows some 2.4 million clones, with roughly 93% occurring only once. Trimming removed 0 bases from V and 2 bases from J, with 11 bases in between. The CDR3 contains 15 residues. Germline assignment: CDR1 SGDLS and CDR2 YYNGEE. The gene calls are TRBV9 and TRBJ1-2; maybe TRBD1 (5 bases). The sequenced sample was naive CD4+ T cells from PBMCs. This sample's subset: CD45RA+ positively selected. This sequence was found in a man between 18 and 29 years old in good health. Some clones in this sample may be carry-over from other donors' samples. For the CDR3, the DNA is TGTGCCAGCAGCGTAGGAGGGGACCCCAACTATGGCTACACCTTC. It encodes CASSVGGDPNYGYTF. Drawing the rest from reference TRBV9 and TRBJ1-2, the complete variable domain is DSGVTQTPKHLITATGQRVTLRCSPRSGDLSVYWYQQSLDQGLQFLIQYYNGEERAKGNILERFSAQQFPDLHSELNLSSLELGDSALYFCASSVGGDPNYGYTFGSGTRLTVV.